A single T cell receptor beta chain is shown here with its context. The antigen is unknown. This entry is derived from a study of T cells in Graves' hyperthyroidism and ophthalmopathy. Uncontrolled infections, other autoimmune diseases, pregnancy or lactation led to exclusion of patients. Clinical symptoms, serum thyroxine, TRAb, thyroid ultrasound and orbital computed tomography informed diagnoses. Germline lookup yields CDR1 SEHNR and CDR2 FQNEAQ (reference sequence). Trimming stripped 5 bases from V and 0 bases from J, with 10 bases between. The length of the CDR3 is 14 residues. General study results and limits: Most thyroid clonotypes expanded above 0.001 were also detected in blood.

Authors of the study amplified TCR beta CDR3 regions from RNA transcripts. First-round RT-PCR with HTBI primers amplified the TCR CDR3 region. MiXCR was run by TCRdb on the multiplex PCR reads, yielding one entry per CDR3 protein. The sample has hundreds of thousands of distinct CDR3 sequences, approximately 24% seen once. The genes are TRBV7-9 and TRBJ1-1; D remains ambiguous. This sequence was found in a woman between 35 and 50 years old with Graves' ophthalmopathy. The sample taken for sequencing was blood. The CDR3 DNA reads as TGTGCCAGCAGCGAACCGAGAGTGAACACTGAAGCTTTCTTT. This translates into CASSEPRVNTEAFF.